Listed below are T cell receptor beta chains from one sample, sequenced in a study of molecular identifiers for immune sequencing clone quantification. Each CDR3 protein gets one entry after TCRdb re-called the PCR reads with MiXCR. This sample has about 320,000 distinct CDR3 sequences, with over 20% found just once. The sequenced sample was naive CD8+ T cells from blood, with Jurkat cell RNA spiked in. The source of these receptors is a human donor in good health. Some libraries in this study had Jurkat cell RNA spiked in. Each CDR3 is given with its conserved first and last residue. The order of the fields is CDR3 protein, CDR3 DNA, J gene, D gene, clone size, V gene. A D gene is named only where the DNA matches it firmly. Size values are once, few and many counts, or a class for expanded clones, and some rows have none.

CDR3aa: CASSPQEETQYF
CDR3nt: TGTGCCAGCAGCCCCCAAGAAGAGACCCAGTACTTC
j_gene: TRBJ2-5
d_gene: NA
abundance: many
v_gene: TRBV13

CDR3aa: CASSLVRDRDNSPLHF
CDR3nt: TGTGCCAGCAGCTTAGTCCGTGACAGGGATAATTCACCCCTCCACTTT
j_gene: TRBJ1-6
d_gene: TRBD1
abundance: many
v_gene: TRBV7-6

CDR3aa: CASSIGLYEAFF
CDR3nt: TGTGCCAGTAGTATAGGTCTGTATGAAGCTTTCTTT
j_gene: TRBJ1-1
d_gene: NA
abundance: many
v_gene: TRBV19

CDR3aa: CASSLIGGPRDTQYF
CDR3nt: TGTGCCAGCAGCTTGATCGGGGGGCCGAGAGATACGCAGTATTTT
j_gene: TRBJ2-3
d_gene: NA
abundance: many
v_gene: TRBV5-4

CDR3aa: CSVQQGNTGELFF
CDR3nt: TGCAGCGTACAACAGGGGAACACCGGGGAGCTGTTTTTT
j_gene: TRBJ2-2
d_gene: NA
abundance: NA
v_gene: TRBV29-1

CDR3aa: CASSPARAYEQYF
CDR3nt: TGTGCCAGTAGCCCAGCCAGGGCCTACGAGCAGTACTTC
j_gene: TRBJ2-7
d_gene: NA
abundance: NA
v_gene: TRBV19

CDR3aa: CASSQDQGMSNEKLFF
CDR3nt: TGCGCCAGCAGCCAAGATCAGGGGATGAGTAATGAAAAACTGTTTTTT
j_gene: TRBJ1-4
d_gene: NA
abundance: many
v_gene: TRBV4-3

CDR3aa: CSVEADREVRVKAETQYF
CDR3nt: TGCAGCGTTGAAGCGGACAGGGAGGTTCGGGTCAAGGCGGAGACCCAGTACTTC
j_gene: TRBJ2-5
d_gene: TRBD1
abundance: many
v_gene: TRBV29-1

CDR3aa: CASSPWGSGANVLTF
CDR3nt: TGTGCCAGCAGTCCATGGGGGTCAGGGGCCAACGTCCTGACTTTC
j_gene: TRBJ2-6
d_gene: NA
abundance: many
v_gene: TRBV28

CDR3aa: CASSPGTGYSYEQYF
CDR3nt: TGTGCCAGCAGCCCAGGGACAGGGTACTCCTACGAGCAGTACTTC
j_gene: TRBJ2-7
d_gene: TRBD1
abundance: few
v_gene: TRBV9

CDR3aa: CASSLVGPASGNTIYF
CDR3nt: TGTGCCAGCAGCTTAGTGGGGCCAGCTTCTGGAAACACCATATATTTT
j_gene: TRBJ1-3
d_gene: NA
abundance: many
v_gene: TRBV7-2

CDR3aa: CASSLVGETQYF
CDR3nt: TGCGCCAGCAGCTTGGTGGGAGAGACCCAGTACTTC
j_gene: TRBJ2-5
d_gene: NA
abundance: many
v_gene: TRBV5-1

CDR3aa: CASSYFSGRADEQYF
CDR3nt: TGTGCCAGCTCGTATTTTAGCGGGAGGGCCGACGAGCAGTACTTC
j_gene: TRBJ2-7
d_gene: TRBD2
abundance: many
v_gene: TRBV18

CDR3aa: CASSQSSISGANVLTF
CDR3nt: TGTGCCAGCAGCCAGTCGAGCATCTCTGGGGCCAACGTCCTGACTTTC
j_gene: TRBJ2-6
d_gene: NA
abundance: many
v_gene: TRBV14

CDR3aa: CASSLSTRVYEQYF
CDR3nt: TGCGCCAGCAGCTTGAGCACAAGGGTCTACGAGCAGTACTTC
j_gene: TRBJ2-7
d_gene: NA
abundance: many
v_gene: TRBV5-1

CDR3aa: CSVGDPDQPQHF
CDR3nt: TGCAGCGTCGGGGACCCAGATCAGCCCCAGCATTTT
j_gene: TRBJ1-5
d_gene: NA
abundance: many
v_gene: TRBV29-1

CDR3aa: CASSGTSRAWDTQYF
CDR3nt: TGCGCCAGCAGTGGGACTAGCAGGGCGTGGGATACGCAGTATTTT
j_gene: TRBJ2-3
d_gene: TRBD2
abundance: NA
v_gene: TRBV10-2

CDR3aa: CASSPGTGPAYEQYF
CDR3nt: TGTGCCAGCAGCCCCGGGACAGGGCCCGCCTACGAGCAGTACTTC
j_gene: TRBJ2-7
d_gene: TRBD1
abundance: NA
v_gene: TRBV3-1

CDR3aa: CASSLDGNTEASF
CDR3nt: TGTGCCAGCAGTTTAGATGGCAACACTGAAGCTTCCTTT
j_gene: TRBJ1-1
d_gene: NA
abundance: NA
v_gene: TRBV27

CDR3aa: CSARNTPSSYEQYF
CDR3nt: TGCAGTGCTAGAAATACTCCAAGCTCCTACGAGCAGTACTTC
j_gene: TRBJ2-7
d_gene: NA
abundance: many
v_gene: TRBV20-1

CDR3aa: CASSSGSGGPETQYF
CDR3nt: TGTGCCAGCAGTTCGGGGAGCGGGGGGCCAGAGACCCAGTACTTC
j_gene: TRBJ2-5
d_gene: TRBD2
abundance: many
v_gene: TRBV12-3/TRBV12-4

CDR3aa: CSASGWTSGRGSGELFF
CDR3nt: TGCAGTGCCAGTGGGTGGACTAGCGGGAGGGGCTCCGGGGAGCTGTTTTTT
j_gene: TRBJ2-2
d_gene: TRBD2
abundance: NA
v_gene: TRBV20-1

CDR3aa: CASSLGTGRGIGGANVLTF
CDR3nt: TGTGCCAGCAGCTTAGGGACAGGGAGGGGTATTGGTGGGGCCAACGTCCTGACTTTC
j_gene: TRBJ2-6
d_gene: NA
abundance: NA
v_gene: TRBV13

CDR3aa: CASSLGDRSNTEAFF
CDR3nt: TGTGCCAGTAGCCTAGGGGACCGCTCGAACACTGAAGCTTTCTTT
j_gene: TRBJ1-1
d_gene: NA
abundance: NA
v_gene: TRBV19

CDR3aa: CATSDSTRPNQPQHF
CDR3nt: TGTGCCACCAGTGATTCAACTCGTCCTAATCAGCCCCAGCATTTT
j_gene: TRBJ1-5
d_gene: NA
abundance: many
v_gene: TRBV24-1

CDR3aa: CASSFLSGLEAFF
CDR3nt: TGTGCCAGTAGTTTCCTTTCCGGCCTTGAAGCTTTCTTT
j_gene: TRBJ1-1
d_gene: NA
abundance: few
v_gene: TRBV19

CDR3aa: CASSFMGLAGRETQYF
CDR3nt: TGCGCCAGCAGCTTTATGGGACTAGCGGGGCGAGAGACCCAGTACTTC
j_gene: TRBJ2-5
d_gene: TRBD2
abundance: NA
v_gene: TRBV5-1

CDR3aa: CASSLSWGASLNEKLFF
CDR3nt: TGTGCCAGCAGCTTATCCTGGGGAGCCTCTCTTAATGAAAAACTGTTTTTT
j_gene: TRBJ1-4
d_gene: NA
abundance: many
v_gene: TRBV7-9

CDR3aa: CAWSASNPRPLGGKLFF
CDR3nt: TGTGCCTGGAGCGCTTCGAACCCCCGGCCCCTAGGCGGTAAACTGTTTTTT
j_gene: TRBJ1-4
d_gene: NA
abundance: NA
v_gene: TRBV30

CDR3aa: CASSLGLAGAGKNIQYF
CDR3nt: TGTGCCAGCAGCTTGGGACTAGCGGGAGCTGGCAAAAACATTCAGTACTTC
j_gene: TRBJ2-4
d_gene: TRBD2
abundance: many
v_gene: TRBV13

CDR3aa: CASSLDGKSNTGELFF
CDR3nt: TGTGCCAGCAGCTTAGATGGGAAGTCAAACACCGGGGAGCTGTTTTTT
j_gene: TRBJ2-2
d_gene: NA
abundance: many
v_gene: TRBV7-2

CDR3aa: CASSEGSGPREQYF
CDR3nt: TGTGCCAGCAGCGAGGGGTCAGGGCCTCGCGAGCAGTACTTC
j_gene: TRBJ2-7
d_gene: NA
abundance: few
v_gene: TRBV9

CDR3aa: CASSPGTVYPTDTQYF
CDR3nt: TGTGCCAGTAGTCCTGGGACAGTCTACCCCACAGATACGCAGTATTTT
j_gene: TRBJ2-3
d_gene: TRBD1
abundance: few
v_gene: TRBV19

CDR3aa: CASSFGQGPMNTEAFF
CDR3nt: TGTGCCAGCAGTTTCGGCCAGGGACCTATGAACACTGAAGCTTTCTTT
j_gene: TRBJ1-1
d_gene: NA
abundance: many
v_gene: TRBV28

CDR3aa: CASSPIAPGTEAFF
CDR3nt: TGCGCCAGCAGCCCAATAGCTCCTGGGACTGAAGCTTTCTTT
j_gene: TRBJ1-1
d_gene: NA
abundance: many
v_gene: TRBV4-1

CDR3aa: CASSPMGSWTYEQCF
CDR3nt: TGTGCCAGCAGCCCGATGGGGTCGTGGACCTACGAGCAGTGCTTC
j_gene: TRBJ2-7
d_gene: NA
abundance: NA
v_gene: TRBV7-6

CDR3aa: CASSSGQFYEQYF
CDR3nt: TGTGCCAGCAGCTCGGGACAGTTCTACGAGCAGTACTTC
j_gene: TRBJ2-7
d_gene: TRBD1
abundance: many
v_gene: TRBV7-9

CDR3aa: CASSLVRGASTDTQYF
CDR3nt: TGCGCCAGCAGCTTGGTCCGGGGAGCTAGCACAGATACGCAGTATTTT
j_gene: TRBJ2-3
d_gene: NA
abundance: many
v_gene: TRBV5-1

CDR3aa: CASSYRAREDVDNEQFF
CDR3nt: TGTGCCAGCAGTTACAGGGCGCGGGAGGACGTCGACAATGAGCAGTTCTTC
j_gene: TRBJ2-1
d_gene: TRBD2
abundance: many
v_gene: TRBV6-2/TRBV6-3

CDR3aa: CASSFPGLADEQYF
CDR3nt: TGTGCCAGCAGTTTTCCGGGACTAGCAGATGAGCAGTACTTC
j_gene: TRBJ2-7
d_gene: TRBD2
abundance: NA
v_gene: TRBV6-2/TRBV6-3

CDR3aa: CASSFSSSPTEAFF
CDR3nt: TGTGCCAGCAGCTTTTCCTCGTCCCCCACTGAAGCTTTCTTT
j_gene: TRBJ1-1
d_gene: NA
abundance: many
v_gene: TRBV7-9

CDR3aa: CASSPTGGGLELFF
CDR3nt: TGTGCCAGCAGCCCCACCGGGGGGGGCTTGGAGCTGTTTTTT
j_gene: TRBJ2-2
d_gene: TRBD2
abundance: many
v_gene: TRBV7-9

CDR3aa: CASSAQGGTYEQYF
CDR3nt: TGTGCCAGCAGTGCCCAGGGGGGAACCTACGAGCAGTACTTC
j_gene: TRBJ2-7
d_gene: NA
abundance: many
v_gene: TRBV6-1

CDR3aa: CASSDHRRQAGIHEQYF
CDR3nt: TGTGCCAGCAGTGACCATAGGCGACAGGCGGGGATCCACGAGCAGTACTTC
j_gene: TRBJ2-7
d_gene: NA
abundance: NA
v_gene: TRBV25-1

CDR3aa: CASSQKGLVGTEAFF
CDR3nt: TGCGCCAGCAGCCAAAAGGGGTTGGTAGGGACTGAAGCTTTCTTT
j_gene: TRBJ1-1
d_gene: NA
abundance: many
v_gene: TRBV4-1

CDR3aa: CAVTGARVEQYF
CDR3nt: TGTGCTGTCACGGGAGCCCGGGTCGAGCAGTACTTC
j_gene: TRBJ2-7
d_gene: NA
abundance: many
v_gene: TRBV6-1

CDR3aa: CASSQDFRGGSYEQYF
CDR3nt: TGCGCCAGCAGCCAAGATTTTAGGGGTGGGTCCTACGAGCAGTACTTC
j_gene: TRBJ2-7
d_gene: NA
abundance: many
v_gene: TRBV4-3

CDR3aa: CAWSNGVLDEAFF
CDR3nt: TGTGCCTGGAGTAACGGGGTTTTGGATGAAGCTTTCTTT
j_gene: TRBJ1-1
d_gene: NA
abundance: many
v_gene: TRBV30

CDR3aa: CASSVQWDRFITYGYTF
CDR3nt: TGTGCCAGCAGCGTTCAGTGGGACAGGTTCATAACGTATGGCTACACCTTC
j_gene: TRBJ1-2
d_gene: TRBD1
abundance: many
v_gene: TRBV5-4

CDR3aa: CASRRTSGYNERFF
CDR3nt: TGTGCCAGCAGGAGGACCAGCGGCTACAATGAGCGGTTCTTC
j_gene: TRBJ2-1
d_gene: NA
abundance: NA
v_gene: TRBV6-5

CDR3aa: CASSPQGGSNTEAFF
CDR3nt: TGTGCCAGCAGCCCCCAGGGGGGTTCGAACACTGAAGCTTTCTTT
j_gene: TRBJ1-1
d_gene: TRBD1
abundance: many
v_gene: TRBV5-4

CDR3aa: CARSLAVGSREQYF
CDR3nt: TGTGCCCGCAGCTTAGCGGTGGGGTCAAGGGAGCAGTACTTC
j_gene: TRBJ2-7
d_gene: NA
abundance: NA
v_gene: TRBV7-6

CDR3aa: CSGEKLAGVADTQYF
CDR3nt: TGCAGCGGGGAGAAACTAGCGGGAGTTGCAGATACGCAGTATTTT
j_gene: TRBJ2-3
d_gene: TRBD2
abundance: NA
v_gene: TRBV29-1